The clone carrying this TCR beta chain was picked up a small number of times. The germline V and J ends were trimmed by 6 bases and 6 bases, with 14 bases remaining between them. Germline lookup yields CDR1 WSHSY and CDR2 SAAADI. The CDR3 sequence is 13 residues long. These data are taken from a study of blood T cell repertoires in COVID-19. Study summary: Samples came from the United States, Italy and Spain, spanning acute and convalescent COVID-19. Sources were T cells, B-cell-depleted T cells, or PBMCs; the material itself was cDNA or gDNA.

Original processing methods: Amplifying reference gene primers gave estimates of nucleated cell counts. Sequencing used immunoSEQ multiplex PCR; TCRdb keeps in-frame clones, though not all of them. The D gene and trimming were derived from the DNA, and the V and J assignments and clone size from that table. Seen here are hundreds of thousands of clones, around 86% observed once, and the top ten hold approximately 1.5%. The TCR was taken from a young woman with active or convalescent COVID-19. The sequenced material came from peripheral blood. The V gene is TRBV10-2, the J gene TRBJ1-2; no reliable D call. CDR3 region: CASSYELRDGYTF. Written as DNA, the CDR3 is TGCGCCAGCAGCTACGAGCTCCGGGATGGCTACACCTTC.